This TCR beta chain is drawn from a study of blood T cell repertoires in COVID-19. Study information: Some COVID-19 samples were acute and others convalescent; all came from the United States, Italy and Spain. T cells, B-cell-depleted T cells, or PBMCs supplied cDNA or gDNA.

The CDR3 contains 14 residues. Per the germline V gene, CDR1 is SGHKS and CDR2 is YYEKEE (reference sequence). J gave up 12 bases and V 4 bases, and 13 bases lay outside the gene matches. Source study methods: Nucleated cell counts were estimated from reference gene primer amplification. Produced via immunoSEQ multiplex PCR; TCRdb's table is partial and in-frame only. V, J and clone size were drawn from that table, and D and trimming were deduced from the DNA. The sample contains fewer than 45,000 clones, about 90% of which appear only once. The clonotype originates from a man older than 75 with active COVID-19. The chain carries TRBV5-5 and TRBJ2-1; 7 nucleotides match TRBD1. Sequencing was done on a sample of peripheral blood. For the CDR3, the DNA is TGTGCCAGCAGCCGGGACAGCCCTTCTCGGGGGCAGTTCTTC. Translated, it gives CASSRDSPSRGQFF.